These 5 T cell receptor beta chains came from one sample sequenced in a study of cytomegalovirus exposure and HLA in healthy donors. Here immunoSEQ multiplex PCR was the method, and the copy in TCRdb shows in-frame clones only, minus some. This sample yields roughly 56,000 clones, of which 93% are seen a single time; roughly 1.7% belongs to the top ten. Sequencing was performed on PBMCs. The receptors come from a woman between 18 and 30 years old in good health and CMV-seropositive.

The chain carries TRBV9 and TRBJ2-1, with TRBD1 as a possible D gene (5 bases). V dropped 0 bases and J dropped 7 bases, with 8 bases sitting between them. Germline V gene sequence: CDR1 SGDLS, CDR2 YYNGEE. The CDR3 extends over 13 amino acids. The CDR3 DNA reads as TGTGCCAGCAGCGTAGATAGGGGTAATGAGCAGTTCTTC. Translation: CASSVDRGNEQFF.

J is TRBJ2-4 and V is TRBV6-1; TRBD2 aligns across 7 bases. Losses at the gene ends were 0 bases for V and 0 bases for J; bases not matched to a gene: 11. Germline assignment: CDR1 MNHNS and CDR2 SASEGT. The CDR3 totals 19 residues. CDR3 in DNA: TGTGCCAGCAGTGAAGCCGCCGGGGGAGGGCTCGGAGCCAAAAACATTCAGTACTTC. Translated, it gives CASSEAAGGGLGAKNIQYF.

CDR3: CASSYSGVGYF. The CDR3 region has the DNA TGTGCCAGCAGTTACTCGGGAGTCGGGTACTTC. The rearrangement joins TRBV6-5 to TRBJ2-7; D might be TRBD2 (5 bases). V was pared by 0 bases and J by 12 bases, with 9 bases between. This CDR3 is 11 amino acids long. CDR1 and CDR2 (germline): MNHEY, SVGAGI.

At least ten counts were recorded for this clone. The chain combines TRBV6-6 with TRBJ2-5, with no clear D. V dropped 4 bases and J dropped 1 base, with 7 bases sitting between them. There are 13 residues in the CDR3. Germline loops: CDR1 MNHNY, CDR2 SVGAGI (reference sequence). The CDR3 region is CASSSQAQETQYF. For the CDR3, the DNA is TGTGCCAGCAGTTCCCAGGCCCAAGAGACCCAGTACTTC.

The J gene is TRBJ2-7, the V gene TRBV6-1; 7 nucleotides line up with TRBD1. V lost 7 bases, J lost 7 bases, and 13 bases stayed unmatched. Germline CDR1 MNHNS, CDR2 SASEGT. CDR3 length: 14 amino acids. For the CDR3, the DNA is TGTGCCAGCAATTTCGTCAGGGGGACGGGGGAGCAGTACTTC. This translates into CASNFVRGTGEQYF.